These 21 T cell receptor beta chains share one sample of origin, sequenced in a study of T cell repertoires in cytomegalovirus infection. The antigens these receptors bind are not known. TCRdb redid the calling of the reads with MiXCR, one entry per CDR3 protein. This table holds approximately 990,000 distinct CDR3 sequences, around a third found once. The sample was cultured CD8+ T cells from PBMCs, taken from culture after CMV antigen stimulation. These receptors all stem from a human donor in good health (CMV status not recorded). Some clones in this sample may be carry-over from other donors' samples.

This clonotype appeared many times. The rearrangement uses TRBV7-9 and TRBJ2-3; TRBD2 might be the D (5 bases). The V end lost 1 base, the J end lost 0 bases, and 11 bases lay between the germline ends. CDR1 and CDR2 from the germline V gene are SEHNR and FQNEAQ (reference sequence). This CDR3 contains 16 residues. CDR3 nucleotide sequence: TGTGCCAGCAGCTTAGATCTGGAGGATAGCACAGATACGCAGTATTTT. This codes for CASSLDLEDSTDTQYF.

This chain connects TRBV24-1 to TRBJ2-3; TRBD1 agrees at 8 bases. The CDR3 spans 19 residues. Germline trimming cut 4 bases from V and 1 base from J; bases unmatched to any gene: 15. Germline loops: CDR1 KGHDR, CDR2 SFDVKD. The CDR3 sequence: CATSDLYLGQGLCTDTQYF. The CDR3 DNA reads as TGTGCCACCAGTGACCTTTATCTAGGACAGGGACTGTGCACAGATACGCAGTATTTT.

The chain joins TRBV27 to TRBJ2-2; no reliable D call. V was trimmed by 3 bases and J by 4 bases, leaving 9 bases between them. The length of the CDR3 is 14 residues. CDR1 and CDR2 (germline): MNHEY, SMNVEV (reference sequence). The CDR3 DNA is TGTGCCAGCAGTTTCGGTTTGAGCACCGGGGAGCTGTTTTTT. It codes for CASSFGLSTGELFF.

This clonotype has a handful of counts. The rearrangement uses TRBV6-2 or TRBV6-3 and TRBJ2-5, with 8 nucleotides matching TRBD2. J lost 2 bases, V lost 10 bases, and 6 bases had no gene match. The length of the CDR3 is 13 residues. Germline V CDR1 and CDR2: MNHEY, SVGEGT. CDR3 nucleotides: TGTGCCACCACCCGGGGGGGACAAGAGACCCAGTACTTC. Its protein is CATTRGGQETQYF.

This clonotype showed up many times. The genes are TRBV7-8 and TRBJ2-2; D gene ambiguous. V dropped 1 base and J dropped 0 bases, with 9 bases sitting between them. The germline V gene has CDR1 SGHVS and CDR2 FQNEAQ. CDR3 size: 16 residues. The CDR3 coding sequence is TGTGCCAGCAGCTTAGTACATGACGCGAACACCGGGGAGCTGTTTTTT. Its translation: CASSLVHDANTGELFF.

The J gene is TRBJ1-1, the V gene TRBV15; D gene uncertain. In germline, CDR1 is LNHNV, CDR2 YYDKDF (reference sequence). V lost 2 bases and J lost 0, with 7 bases in between. This CDR3 is 14 amino acids long. The CDR3 bases are TGTGCCACCAGCAGACGCGCACTGAACACTGAAGCTTTCTTT. Residues: CATSRRALNTEAFF.

The chain employs TRBV7-6 and TRBJ2-7; D gene unclear. Germline V gives CDR1 SGHVS, CDR2 FNYEAQ. Trimming removed 8 bases from V and 0 bases from J, with 8 bases in between. The CDR3 has 12 residues. In DNA form, the CDR3 reads TGTGCCAGCGGCGACCGCTCCTACGAGCAGTACTTC. The encoded protein is CASGDRSYEQYF.

This clonotype appeared a few times. V gene TRBV5-4 combines with J gene TRBJ2-3; TRBD2 matches 9 bases. Per germline, CDR1 SGHNT and CDR2 YYREEE (reference sequence). J gave up 0 bases and V 4 bases, and 3 bases lay outside the gene matches. The CDR3 contains 15 residues. CDR3 nucleotides: TGTGCCAGCAGCCGGCGGGGGGGCAGCACAGATACGCAGTATTTT. Translated: CASSRRGGSTDTQYF.

The rearrangement joins TRBV2 to TRBJ2-1; a weak D match, TRBD2 (6 bases). The CDR3 length is 16 residues. The germline gives CDR1 SNHLY, CDR2 FYNNEI. V was cut by 8 bases and J by 5 bases, with 22 bases left in between. CDR3 protein: CASEEGRGGLDNEQFF. CDR3 coding DNA: TGTGCCAGCGAAGAAGGGCGGGGTGGGTTGGACAATGAGCAGTTCTTC.

The rearrangement links TRBV14 to TRBJ2-1; D tentatively fits TRBD1 or TRBD2 (5 bases each). Trimming pared 4 bases from V and 9 bases from J, leaving 22 bases between. Germline V gene sequence: CDR1 SGHDN, CDR2 FVKESK. The CDR3 sequence is 16 residues long. CDR3 region: CASSLFPGPISSEQFF. The DNA of the CDR3 is TGTGCCAGCAGCCTTTTTCCGGGACCGATATCTTCTGAGCAGTTCTTC.

The genes are TRBV7-4 and TRBJ2-1, with 9 nucleotides matching TRBD1. Trimming took 5 bases from V and 6 from J; bases not matched to a gene: 11. This CDR3 is built from 16 residues. CDR1 and CDR2 (germline): SGHVT, SQSDAQ. The DNA for the CDR3 is TGTGCCAGCAGCATGCTCCGGACAGGGGTTTTCAATGAGCAGTTCTTC. This sequence encodes CASSMLRTGVFNEQFF.

This chain uses TRBV15 with TRBJ1-5; D possibly corresponds to TRBD1 (5 bases). This CDR3 comprises 15 residues. The germline V and J ends were trimmed by 0 bases and 7 bases, with 13 bases remaining between them. Germline V gene lookup returns CDR1 LNHNV and CDR2 YYDKDF (reference sequence). The CDR3 DNA follows: TGTGCCACCAGCAGAGATCAGGGCCCTAACCAGCCCCAGCATTTT. Its protein is CATSRDQGPNQPQHF.

This clonotype has only a few counts. The V call is TRBV11-2, the J call TRBJ2-1, with 12 bases aligning to TRBD1. The CDR3 covers 13 residues. The V and J ends lost 7 bases and 7 bases, in that order; junction bases with no gene match: 2. Germline loops: CDR1 SGHAT, CDR2 FQNNGV. The CDR3 DNA reads TGTGCCAGCATGGGACAGGGGGCGAATGAGCAGTTCTTC. Translating it yields CASMGQGANEQFF. Full variable domain (remainder filled in from reference TRBV11-2 and TRBJ2-1): EAGVAQSPRYKIIEKRQSVAFWCNPISGHATLYWYQQILGQGPKLLIQFQNNGVVDDSQLPKDRFSAERLKGVDSTLKIQPAKLEDSAVYLCASMGQGANEQFFGPGTRLTVL.

The chain links TRBV2 to TRBJ1-1, with 7 bases fitting TRBD1. Germline V CDR1 and CDR2: SNHLY, FYNNEI. The CDR3 covers 13 residues. As DNA, the CDR3 is TGTTCACTGACCGGGACAGTCAACACTGAAGCTTTCTTT. This gives the protein CSLTGTVNTEAFF.

CDR3 amino acids: CASSHDTFSGNTIYF. The DNA for the CDR3 is TGTGCCAGCAGCCACGACACCTTCTCTGGAAACACCATATATTTT. This chain joins TRBV7-9 and TRBJ1-3, with D unclear. This CDR3 has 15 residues. V lost 5 bases to trimming and J lost 0 bases, with 11 bases between them. Germline V lookup: CDR1 SEHNR, CDR2 FQNEAQ (reference sequence).

CDR3 in DNA: TGTGCCAGCAGTTACTTGAACGGAGTCACTGAAGCTTTCTTT. As protein: CASSYLNGVTEAFF. J is TRBJ1-1 and V is TRBV6-5; D remains ambiguous. Germline CDR1 and CDR2: MNHEY and SVGAGI. The V gene lost 1 base and the J gene lost 4 bases, with 10 bases spanning the gap. The CDR3 runs to 14 residues.

This clonotype was seen ten or more times. This chain's CDR3 is CASSGPGQRDYGYTF. The CDR3 DNA is TGTGCCAGCAGCGGGCCGGGACAGCGTGACTATGGCTACACCTTC. The chain couples TRBV7-8 to TRBJ1-2; 7 bases map to TRBD1. This CDR3 is 15 amino acids long. Germline V lookup: CDR1 SGHVS, CDR2 FQNEAQ. The V and J ends lost 5 bases and 3 bases, in that order; junction bases with no gene match: 9.

This clonotype was picked up a small number of times. The chain links TRBV4-1 to TRBJ2-5, with TRBD1 matching over 7 bases. The germline CDR1 and CDR2 sequences are MGHRA and YSYEKL. CDR3 length: 16 amino acids. Unmatched junction bases numbered 8, after V lost 4 bases and J lost 0 bases. The CDR3 sequence is CASSPRGQADQETQYF. CDR3 DNA sequence: TGCGCCAGCAGCCCAAGAGGACAGGCCGACCAAGAGACCCAGTACTTC.

This clonotype was observed at least ten times. This chain joins TRBV7-9 and TRBJ2-1, with 10 bases identical to TRBD2. The length of the CDR3 is 17 residues. Germline lookup yields CDR1 SEHNR and CDR2 FQNEAQ (reference sequence). Trimming at V came to 4 bases and at J to 1 base, leaving 7 bases not matched to a gene. DNA of the CDR3: TGTGCCAGCAGCTCGAGGACTAGCGGTATTTCCTACAATGAGCAGTTCTTC. The encoded protein is CASSSRTSGISYNEQFF.

This clonotype was counted once. The chain carries TRBV24-1 and TRBJ2-1, with D uncertain. CDR3 length: 14 residues. V was shortened by 6 bases and J by 5 bases, with 13 bases between the two germline ends. Germline lookup yields CDR1 KGHDR and CDR2 SFDVKD. Written as DNA, the CDR3 is TGTGCCACCAGTAACCTATCCGGAAACAATGAGCAGTTCTTC. Translating it yields CATSNLSGNNEQFF.

This clonotype was detected only a few times. The chain has TRBV7-9 and TRBJ2-2; 9 positions match TRBD1. The CDR3 is made up of 15 amino acids. CDR1 and CDR2 (germline): SEHNR, FQNEAQ (reference sequence). Trimming took 5 bases from V and 7 from J; bases not matched to a gene: 8. CDR3 protein: CASSAGQGPGGELFF. For the CDR3, the DNA is TGTGCCAGCAGCGCCGGACAGGGGCCAGGCGGGGAGCTGTTTTTT.